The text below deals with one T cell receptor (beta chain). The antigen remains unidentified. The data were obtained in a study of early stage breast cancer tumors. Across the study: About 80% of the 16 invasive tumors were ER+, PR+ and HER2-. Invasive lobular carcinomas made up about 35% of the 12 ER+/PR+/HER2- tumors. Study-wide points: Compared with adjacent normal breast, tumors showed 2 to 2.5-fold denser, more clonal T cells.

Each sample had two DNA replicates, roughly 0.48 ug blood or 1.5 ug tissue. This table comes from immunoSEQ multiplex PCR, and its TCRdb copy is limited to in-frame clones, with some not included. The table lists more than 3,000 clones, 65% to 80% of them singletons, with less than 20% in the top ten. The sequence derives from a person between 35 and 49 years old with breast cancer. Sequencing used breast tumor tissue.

In nucleotides, the CDR3 is TGTGCCAGCAGCTCGCCGATAGCGGGAGGCCCCAACAATGAGCAGTTCTTC. Protein product: CASSSPIAGGPNNEQFF. J is TRBJ2-1 and V is TRBV7-8; TRBD2 agrees at 10 bases. Germline V gene data show CDR1 as SGHVS and CDR2 as FQNEAQ. The CDR3 covers 17 residues. Unmatched junction bases numbered 11, after V lost 4 bases and J lost 5 bases.